This T cell receptor (beta chain) was identified during a study of blood T cell repertoires in COVID-19. Study in general: Samples representing acute and convalescent COVID-19 were sourced from the United States, Italy and Spain. T cells, B-cell-depleted T cells, or PBMCs provided the cDNA or gDNA that served as material.

CDR1 is MNHEY, CDR2 SMNVEV, per germline (reference sequence). V lost 4 bases, J lost 2 bases, and 1 base stayed unmatched. The CDR3 has 13 residues. Original analysis: The assay estimated nucleated cells by amplifying reference gene primers. The repertoire was sequenced with immunoSEQ multiplex PCR; TCRdb's copy has only in-frame clones and lacks some. That table furnishes V, J and clone size, whereas the DNA furnished D and trimming. The sample carries 65,000 to 85,000 clones, around 91% recorded once. The source is a human donor in a cohort sampled during active COVID-19. The chain couples TRBV27 to TRBJ2-7, with 8 bases that match TRBD1. The source material was peripheral blood. Here the CDR3 reads CASSWGQAYEQYF. CDR3 sequence (DNA): TGTGCCAGCAGTTGGGGACAGGCCTACGAGCAGTACTTC.